Following are 27 T cell receptor beta chains from one sample sequenced in a study of cytomegalovirus exposure and HLA in healthy donors. Primers for the PCR totalled 60 Vbeta and 13 Jbeta. The method was immunoSEQ multiplex PCR; TCRdb's version includes in-frame clones alone and lacks a portion of them. The sample has some 110,000 clones, over 12% seen once. Input material: PBMCs. These receptors were taken from a female donor in good health and CMV-seronegative.

This clone was observed a handful of times. The V gene is TRBV7-9, the J gene TRBJ2-3, with 12 bases matching TRBD2. Germline CDR1 SEHNR, CDR2 FQNEAQ (reference sequence). This CDR3 is built from 17 residues. Unmatched junction bases numbered 7, after V lost 1 base and J lost 5 bases. Here the CDR3 DNA reads TGTGCCAGCAGCTTAGGTCCTAGCGGGGGGGCCAAAGATACGCAGTATTTT. Amino acids: CASSLGPSGGAKDTQYF.

The rearrangement joins TRBV5-6 to TRBJ1-6; unclear D gene. V was pared by 4 bases and J by 9 bases, with 14 bases between. The CDR3 consists of 14 residues. Per germline, CDR1 SGHDT and CDR2 YYEEEE. The CDR3 reads CASSLIDVLSPLHF. The CDR3 region has the DNA TGTGCCAGCAGCCTTATAGATGTTCTTTCACCCCTCCACTTT.

V is TRBV18 and J is TRBJ2-5, with D tentatively TRBD1 (5 bases). With the DNA end fitting TRBJ2-7 better, the J assignment may be wrong. Germline CDR1 KGHSH, CDR2 LQKENI. The CDR3 spans 14 residues. The CDR3: CASSPLQGSYEQYF. The DNA of the CDR3 is TGTGCCAGCTCACCACTCCAGGGCTCCTACGAGCAGTACTTC.

The chain combines TRBV7-9 with TRBJ2-1; 9 nucleotides match TRBD2. CDR3 length equals 12 residues. Germline-derived CDR1 and CDR2 are SEHNR and FQNEAQ (reference sequence). V trimming: 5 bases; J trimming: 10 bases; junction bases outside the gene matches: 3. The CDR3 DNA reads TGTGCCAGCAGCCCCGGGACTAGCGAGCAGTTCTTC. Translated: CASSPGTSEQFF.

This clone was recorded a few times. This rearrangement joins TRBV6-1 to TRBJ2-7; no definite D call. The CDR3 runs 11 residues. V was trimmed by 5 bases and J by 5 bases, leaving 7 bases between them. Germline assignment: CDR1 MNHNS and CDR2 SASEGT. The CDR3 reads CASSTRNEQYF. Written as DNA, the CDR3 is TGTGCCAGCAGTACGAGGAACGAGCAGTACTTC.

The rearrangement uses TRBV7-8 and TRBJ2-7, with 7 bases identical to TRBD1. CDR1 and CDR2 from the germline V gene are SGHVS and FQNEAQ. The CDR3 runs to 14 residues. Trimming cost V 5 bases and J 0 bases; bases outside gene matches: 4. In nucleotides, the CDR3 is TGTGCCAGCAGCCCCCGGGACAGCTCCTACGAGCAGTACTTC. Encoded protein: CASSPRDSSYEQYF.

This chain uses TRBV30 with TRBJ2-7; TRBD2 aligns across 12 bases. The germline gives CDR1 GTSNPN, CDR2 SVGIG (reference sequence). This CDR3 has 14 residues. J was trimmed by 6 bases and V by 5 bases; bases with no gene match: 8. The CDR3 DNA reads as TGTGCCTGGCAGCTAGCGGGAGGGCCCTCCGAGCAGTACTTC. It encodes CAWQLAGGPSEQYF.

There are a few counts of this clone. This chain uses TRBV25-1 with TRBJ1-3; D is possibly TRBD1 (6 bases). V was cut by 3 bases and J by 4 bases, with 10 bases left in between. CDR1 and CDR2 from the germline V gene are MGHDK and SYGVNS. The length of the CDR3 is 14 residues. For the CDR3, the DNA is TGTGCCAGCAGTGAGACAGGTTACGGAAACACCATATATTTT. This encodes CASSETGYGNTIYF.

V usage is TRBV18 and J usage is TRBJ1-6; the D is unclear. The CDR3 is 14 amino acids. Germline V lookup: CDR1 KGHSH, CDR2 LQKENI. V lost 3 bases to trimming and J lost 6 bases, with 9 bases between them. The chain's CDR3 is CASSPLESNSPLHF. The CDR3 region has the DNA TGTGCCAGCTCACCTCTAGAGTCTAATTCACCCCTCCACTTT.

This chain links TRBV29-1 with TRBJ2-5; D gene ambiguous. This CDR3 has 13 residues. The germline V and J ends were trimmed by 4 bases and 0 bases, with 9 bases remaining between them. Germline lookup yields CDR1 SQVTM and CDR2 ANQGSEA. The CDR3 nucleotides are TGCAGCGTTGTCCCTGAGTACCAAGAGACCCAGTACTTC. This codes for CSVVPEYQETQYF.

This clone has a count of ten or more. This rearrangement joins TRBV7-2 to TRBJ1-5; maybe TRBD1 (6 bases). This CDR3 spans 13 amino acids. CDR1 is SGHTA and CDR2 is FQGNSA in the germline V gene. Trimming cost V 3 bases and J 4 bases, with 7 bases left between them. The CDR3 loop reads CASSFGTNQPQHF. The CDR3 nucleotides are TGTGCCAGCAGCTTCGGGACAAATCAGCCCCAGCATTTT.

This chain uses TRBV4-3 with TRBJ1-1; a weak D match, TRBD1 (6 bases). There are 16 residues in the CDR3. With 3 bases removed from V and 6 bases from J, the gap between germline ends came to 20 bases. Germline V gene data show CDR1 as LGHNA and CDR2 as YSLEER. The CDR3, as DNA: TGCGCCAGCAGCCAGGCGCAGGGGACCTTGCACGCTGAAGCTTTCTTT. This translates into CASSQAQGTLHAEAFF.

The chain uses TRBV11-2 and TRBJ2-7; 7 bases match TRBD2. Germline V gene sequence: CDR1 SGHAT, CDR2 FQNNGV. Germline trimming cut 4 bases from V and 3 bases from J; bases unmatched to any gene: 9. This CDR3 is 15 amino acids long. As DNA, the CDR3 is TGTGCCAGCAGCTCCCCGCGGGGGACCCGCTACGAGCAGTACTTC. This codes for CASSSPRGTRYEQYF.

This clone was observed a handful of times. The chain employs TRBV2 and TRBJ2-1, with 11 bases fitting TRBD2. Per the germline V gene, CDR1 is SNHLY and CDR2 is FYNNEI. This CDR3 comprises 14 residues. Germline trimming cut 7 bases from V and 5 bases from J; bases unmatched to any gene: 4. CDR3 protein: CASNRLAGNNEQFF. The CDR3 DNA follows: TGTGCCAGCAACCGACTAGCGGGGAACAATGAGCAGTTCTTC. Complete variable domain (other parts from reference TRBV2 and TRBJ2-1): EPEVTQTPSHQVTQMGQEVILRCVPISNHLYFYWYRQILGQKVEFLVSFYNNEISEKSEIFDDQFSVERPDGSNFTLKIRSTKLEDSAMYFCASNRLAGNNEQFFGPGTRLTVL.

Only a few counts were recorded for this clone. The chain has TRBV6-6 and TRBJ1-3, with D perhaps TRBD1 (5 bases). The CDR3 has 16 residues. V lost 5 bases and J lost 0, with 14 bases in between. CDR1 is MNHNY, CDR2 SVGAGI, per germline (reference sequence). CDR3 nucleotides: TGTGCCAGCAGTGGGGGGTACGTTAGCTCTGGAAACACCATATATTTT. Translated: CASSGGYVSSGNTIYF.

This clone has just a few counts. The J gene is TRBJ2-1, the V gene TRBV7-2; 9 bases are a match to TRBD2. The CDR3 is 17 residues long. Germline V gene data show CDR1 as SGHTA and CDR2 as FQGNSA. V lost 4 bases and J lost 1; bases outside the gene matches: 8. This CDR3 is CASSSPISGGSYNEQFF. CDR3 bases: TGTGCCAGCAGCTCCCCGATTAGCGGGGGATCCTACAATGAGCAGTTCTTC.

This clone is categorized as medium-sized (0.01 to 0.1%). The chain links TRBV5-6 to TRBJ1-1, with D tentatively TRBD1 (5 bases). V lost 2 bases to trimming and J lost 3 bases, with 11 bases between them. Germline V CDR1 and CDR2: SGHDT, YYEEEE. The length of the CDR3 is 14 residues. The CDR3, as DNA: TGTGCCAGCAGCTTAGGGGCCGGGCACACTGAAGCTTTCTTT. Protein product: CASSLGAGHTEAFF.

The rearrangement joins TRBV13 to TRBJ1-2; D possibly corresponds to TRBD1 (6 bases). This CDR3 is built from 14 residues. Germline loops: CDR1 PRHDT, CDR2 FYEKMQ (reference sequence). Trimming took off 6 bases at V and 0 bases at J, with 11 bases between the two ends. CDR3 residues: CASRARGTNYGYTF. The CDR3 DNA sequence: TGTGCCAGCAGAGCCAGGGGAACTAACTATGGCTACACCTTC.

This clone was seen a few times. The rearrangement links TRBV4-3 to TRBJ2-7, with TRBD2 as a possible D gene (6 bases). Germline loops: CDR1 LGHNA, CDR2 YSLEER. Trimming stripped 1 base from V and 5 bases from J, with 18 bases between. This CDR3 has 16 amino acids. The CDR3 spells CASSQGWREYQDEQYF. CDR3 nucleotides: TGCGCCAGCAGCCAAGGGTGGAGGGAGTATCAGGACGAGCAGTACTTC.

The chain has TRBV9 and TRBJ2-3, with D perhaps TRBD1 (5 bases). The CDR3 consists of 14 residues. V dropped 4 bases and J dropped 6 bases, with 15 bases sitting between them. Germline CDR1 and CDR2: SGDLS and YYNGEE. This chain's CDR3 is CASSTHQGSDTQYF. As DNA, the CDR3 is TGTGCCAGCAGCACCCATCAGGGATCTGATACGCAGTATTTT.

This chain uses TRBV7-9 with TRBJ2-5, with TRBD1 matching over 7 bases. The CDR3 loop spans 14 amino acids. Germline CDR1 reads SEHNR; CDR2 reads FQNEAQ (reference sequence). Trimming removed 6 bases from V and 1 base from J; junction bases left unmatched: 5. The CDR3 is CASRPGQVQETQYF. As DNA, the CDR3 is TGTGCCAGCAGACCCGGACAGGTCCAAGAGACCCAGTACTTC.

The V and J genes are TRBV5-4 and TRBJ2-1, with 7 bases fitting TRBD2. This CDR3 comprises 18 residues. The germline CDR1 and CDR2 sequences are SGHNT and YYREEE (reference sequence). With V trimmed by 4 bases and J by 4 bases, 17 bases remained unmatched. The CDR3 DNA follows: TGTGCCAGCAGCCACGGGGGGTCTGGGGACTTTGTTTACAATGAGCAGTTCTTC. This encodes CASSHGGSGDFVYNEQFF.

This clone has more than one count but fewer than ten. CDR3 sequence: CASSLRDTEAFF. In nucleotides, the CDR3 is TGCGCCAGCAGCCTGCGGGACACTGAAGCTTTCTTT. The rearrangement uses TRBV5-1 and TRBJ1-1; D gene unclear. The CDR3 is 12 residues long. V shed 4 bases and J shed 3 bases, with 7 bases lying between them. Germline V CDR1 and CDR2: SGHRS, YFSETQ.

This clone turned up a few times. The genes are TRBV7-2 and TRBJ2-7, with D unresolved. V lost 0 bases and J lost 4, with 10 bases in between. CDR1 is SGHTA and CDR2 is FQGNSA in the germline V gene. The CDR3 contains 14 residues. CDR3 nucleotide sequence: TGTGCCAGCAGCTTAGCTTCCAAGACTTACGAGCAGTACTTC. Translation gives CASSLASKTYEQYF.

The rearrangement joins TRBV5-6 to TRBJ2-3, with 11 bases lining up with TRBD1. V gave up 4 bases and J gave up 3 bases; unmatched junction bases: 4. Germline V CDR1 and CDR2: SGHDT, YYEEEE. The CDR3 totals 15 residues. CDR3 in amino acids: CASSTDRGLTDTQYF. As DNA, the CDR3 is TGTGCCAGCAGCACGGACAGGGGGCTTACAGATACGCAGTATTTT.

This clone has a handful of counts. The sample has other DNA sequences that encode this CDR3 too. The V call is TRBV7-3, the J call TRBJ1-5, with no clear D. The CDR3 has 13 residues. Germline lookup yields CDR1 SGHTA and CDR2 FQGTGA. V lost 5 bases and J 7 bases, leaving 12 bases between the germline ends. CDR3 DNA: TGTGCCAGCAGCCTCTCCCCAGGACAGCCCCAGCATTTT. Amino acid sequence: CASSLSPGQPQHF.

The chain employs TRBV7-9 and TRBJ2-7, with 7 bases identical to TRBD1. The junction had 4 bases not matched to a gene; V was cut back by 5 bases and J by 3 bases. The V gene's germline CDR1 is SEHNR and CDR2 FQNEAQ (reference sequence). CDR3 length: 13 amino acids. The CDR3 DNA reads as TGTGCCAGCAGCCAGGGGGTACTCTACGAGCAGTACTTC. This encodes CASSQGVLYEQYF.